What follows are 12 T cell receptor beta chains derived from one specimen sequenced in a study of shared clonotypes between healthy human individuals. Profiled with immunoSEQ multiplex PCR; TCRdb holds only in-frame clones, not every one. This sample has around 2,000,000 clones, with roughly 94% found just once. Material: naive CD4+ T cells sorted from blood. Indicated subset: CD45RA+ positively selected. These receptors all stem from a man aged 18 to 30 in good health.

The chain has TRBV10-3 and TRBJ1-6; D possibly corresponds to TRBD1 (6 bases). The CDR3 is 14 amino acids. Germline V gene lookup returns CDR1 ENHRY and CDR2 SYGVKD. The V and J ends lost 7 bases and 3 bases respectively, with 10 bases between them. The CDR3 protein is CAIMDSGYNSPLHF. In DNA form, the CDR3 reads TGTGCCATCATGGACAGTGGCTATAATTCACCCCTCCACTTT.

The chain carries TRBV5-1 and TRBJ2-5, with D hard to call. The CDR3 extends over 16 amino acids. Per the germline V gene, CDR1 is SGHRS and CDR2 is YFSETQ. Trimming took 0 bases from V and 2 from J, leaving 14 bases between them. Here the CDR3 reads CASSLAIGPPQETQYF. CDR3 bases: TGCGCCAGCAGCTTGGCCATCGGGCCCCCTCAAGAGACCCAGTACTTC.

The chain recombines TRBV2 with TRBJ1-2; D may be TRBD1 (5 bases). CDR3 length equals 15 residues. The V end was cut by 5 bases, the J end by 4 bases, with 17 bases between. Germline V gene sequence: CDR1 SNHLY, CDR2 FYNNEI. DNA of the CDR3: TGTGCCAGCAGTACCCGGGGCCTCGTCCTCTATGGCTACACCTTC. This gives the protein CASSTRGLVLYGYTF.

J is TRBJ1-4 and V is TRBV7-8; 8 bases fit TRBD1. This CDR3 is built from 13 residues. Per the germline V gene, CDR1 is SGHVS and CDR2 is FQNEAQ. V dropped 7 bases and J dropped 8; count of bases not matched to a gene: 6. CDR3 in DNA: TGTGCCAGCAAACAGGGGGTGGGAGAAAAACTGTTTTTT. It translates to CASKQGVGEKLFF.

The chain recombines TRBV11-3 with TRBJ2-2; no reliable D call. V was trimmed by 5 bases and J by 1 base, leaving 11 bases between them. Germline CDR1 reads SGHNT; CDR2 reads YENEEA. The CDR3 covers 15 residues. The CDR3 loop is CASSHSGQNTGELFF. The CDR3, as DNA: TGTGCCAGCAGCCACTCCGGGCAGAACACCGGGGAGCTGTTTTTT.

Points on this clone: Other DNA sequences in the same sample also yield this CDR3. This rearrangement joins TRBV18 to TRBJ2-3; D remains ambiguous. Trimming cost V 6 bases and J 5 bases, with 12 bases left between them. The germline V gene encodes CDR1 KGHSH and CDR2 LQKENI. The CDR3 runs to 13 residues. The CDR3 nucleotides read TGTGCCAGCTCGCCCCCAGGAAGAGATACGCAGTATTTT. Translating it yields CASSPPGRDTQYF.

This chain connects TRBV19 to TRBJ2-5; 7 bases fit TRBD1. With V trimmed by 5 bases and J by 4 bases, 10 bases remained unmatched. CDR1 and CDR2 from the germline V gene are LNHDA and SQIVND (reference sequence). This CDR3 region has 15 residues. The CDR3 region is CASSVNRQGGETQYF. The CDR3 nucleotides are TGTGCCAGTAGTGTCAACCGACAGGGCGGAGAGACCCAGTACTTC.

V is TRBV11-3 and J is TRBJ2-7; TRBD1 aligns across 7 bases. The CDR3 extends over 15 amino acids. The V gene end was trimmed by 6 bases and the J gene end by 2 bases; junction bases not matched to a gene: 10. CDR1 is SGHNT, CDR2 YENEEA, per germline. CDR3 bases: TGTGCCAGCAGTTCCGACAGGGAACCCCCCTACGAGCAGTACTTC. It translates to CASSSDREPPYEQYF. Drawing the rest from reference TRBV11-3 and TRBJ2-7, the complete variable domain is EAGVVQSPRYKIIEKKQPVAFWCNPISGHNTLYWYLQNLGQGPELLIRYENEEAVDDSQLPKDRFSAERLKGVDSTLKIQPAELGDSAVYLCASSSDREPPYEQYFGPGTRLTVT.

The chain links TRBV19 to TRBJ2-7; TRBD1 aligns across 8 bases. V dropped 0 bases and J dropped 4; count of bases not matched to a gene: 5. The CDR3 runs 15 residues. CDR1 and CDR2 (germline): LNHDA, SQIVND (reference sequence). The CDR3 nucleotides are TGTGCCAGTAGTATAGATTTCAGGGGGCCGTACGAGCAGTACTTC. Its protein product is CASSIDFRGPYEQYF.

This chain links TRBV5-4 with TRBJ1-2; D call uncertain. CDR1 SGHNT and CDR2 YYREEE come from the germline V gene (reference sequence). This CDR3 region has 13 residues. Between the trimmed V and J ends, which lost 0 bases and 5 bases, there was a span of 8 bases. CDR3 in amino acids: CASSLGAQYGYTF. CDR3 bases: TGTGCCAGCAGCTTGGGGGCCCAATATGGCTACACCTTC.

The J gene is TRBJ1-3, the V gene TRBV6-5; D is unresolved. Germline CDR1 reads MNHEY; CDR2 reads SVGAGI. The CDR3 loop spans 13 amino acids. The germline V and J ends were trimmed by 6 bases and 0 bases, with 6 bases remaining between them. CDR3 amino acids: CASRTFSGNTIYF. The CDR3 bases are TGTGCCAGCAGAACATTCTCTGGAAACACCATATATTTT.

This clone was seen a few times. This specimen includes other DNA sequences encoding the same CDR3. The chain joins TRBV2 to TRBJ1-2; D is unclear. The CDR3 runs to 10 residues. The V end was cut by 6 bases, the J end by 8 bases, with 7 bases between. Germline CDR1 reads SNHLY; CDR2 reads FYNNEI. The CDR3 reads CASSLGGYTF. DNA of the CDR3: TGTGCCAGCAGCTTGGGAGGCTACACCTTC.